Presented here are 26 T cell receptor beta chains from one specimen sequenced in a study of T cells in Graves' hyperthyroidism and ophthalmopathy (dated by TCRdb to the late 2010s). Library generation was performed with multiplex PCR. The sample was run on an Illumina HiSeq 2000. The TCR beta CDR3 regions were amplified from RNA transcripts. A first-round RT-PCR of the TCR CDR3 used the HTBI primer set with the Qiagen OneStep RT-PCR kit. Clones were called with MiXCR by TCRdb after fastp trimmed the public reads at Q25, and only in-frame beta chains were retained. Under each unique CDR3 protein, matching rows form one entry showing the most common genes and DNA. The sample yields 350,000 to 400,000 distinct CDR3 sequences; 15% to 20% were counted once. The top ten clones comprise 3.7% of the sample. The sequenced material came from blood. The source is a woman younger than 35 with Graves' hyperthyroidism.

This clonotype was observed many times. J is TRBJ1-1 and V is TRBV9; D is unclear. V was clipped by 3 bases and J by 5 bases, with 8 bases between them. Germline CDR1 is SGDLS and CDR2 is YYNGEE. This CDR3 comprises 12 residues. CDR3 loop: CASSGVLTEAFF. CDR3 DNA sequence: TGTGCCAGCAGCGGAGTCCTTACTGAAGCTTTCTTT.

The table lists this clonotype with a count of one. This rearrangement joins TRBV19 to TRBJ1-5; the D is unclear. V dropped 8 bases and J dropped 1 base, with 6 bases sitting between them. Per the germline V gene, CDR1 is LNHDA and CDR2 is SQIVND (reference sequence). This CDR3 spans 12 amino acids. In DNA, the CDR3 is TGTGCCAGTGGGATGAGCAATCAGCCCCAGCATTTT. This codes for CASGMSNQPQHF.

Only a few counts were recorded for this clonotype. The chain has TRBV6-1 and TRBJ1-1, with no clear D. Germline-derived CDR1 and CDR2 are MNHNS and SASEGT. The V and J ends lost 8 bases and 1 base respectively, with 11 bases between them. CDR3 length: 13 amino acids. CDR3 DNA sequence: TGTGCCAGCTCTACTCCACCGAACACTGAAGCTTTCTTT. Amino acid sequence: CASSTPPNTEAFF.

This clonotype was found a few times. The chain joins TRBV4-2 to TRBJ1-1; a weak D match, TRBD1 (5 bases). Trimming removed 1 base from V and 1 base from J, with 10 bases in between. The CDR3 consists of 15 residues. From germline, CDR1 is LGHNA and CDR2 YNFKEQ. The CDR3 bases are TGTGCCAGCAGCCAAGTTGCCGGACAGAACACTGAAGCTTTCTTT. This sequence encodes CASSQVAGQNTEAFF.

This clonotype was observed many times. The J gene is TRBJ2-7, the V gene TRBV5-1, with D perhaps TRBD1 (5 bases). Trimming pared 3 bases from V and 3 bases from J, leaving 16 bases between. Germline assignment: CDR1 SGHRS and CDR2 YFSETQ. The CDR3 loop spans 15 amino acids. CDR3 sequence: CASSSADMTGYEQYF. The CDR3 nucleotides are TGCGCCAGCAGCTCCGCGGACATGACGGGCTACGAGCAGTACTTC.

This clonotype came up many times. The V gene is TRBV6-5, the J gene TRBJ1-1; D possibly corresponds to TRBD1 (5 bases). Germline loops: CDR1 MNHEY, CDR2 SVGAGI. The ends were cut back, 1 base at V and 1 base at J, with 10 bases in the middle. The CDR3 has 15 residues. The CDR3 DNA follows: TGTGCCAGCAGTTACTTGCCCAGGGCGAACACTGAAGCTTTCTTT. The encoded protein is CASSYLPRANTEAFF.

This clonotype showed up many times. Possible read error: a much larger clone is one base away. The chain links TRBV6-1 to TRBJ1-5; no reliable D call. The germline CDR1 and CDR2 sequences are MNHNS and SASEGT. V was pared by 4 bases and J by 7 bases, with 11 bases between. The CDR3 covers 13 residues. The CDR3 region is CASSGAGLQPQHF. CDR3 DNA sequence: TGTGCCAGCAGTGGAGCCGGGCTGCAGCCCCAGCATTTT.

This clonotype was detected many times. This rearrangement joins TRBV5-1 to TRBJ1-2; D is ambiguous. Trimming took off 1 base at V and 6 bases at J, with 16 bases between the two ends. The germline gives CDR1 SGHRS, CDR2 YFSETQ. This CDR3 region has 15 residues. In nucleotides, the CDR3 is TGCGCCAGCAGCTTGCAGGCCACCGCCTCCAATGGCTACACCTTC. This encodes CASSLQATASNGYTF.

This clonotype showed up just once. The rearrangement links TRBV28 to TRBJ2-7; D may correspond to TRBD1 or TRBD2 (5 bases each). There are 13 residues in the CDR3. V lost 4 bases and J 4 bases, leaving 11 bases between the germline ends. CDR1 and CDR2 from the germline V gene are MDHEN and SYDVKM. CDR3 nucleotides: TGTGCCAGCAGTTCGGGGACCTTTTACGAGCAGTACTTC. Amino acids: CASSSGTFYEQYF.

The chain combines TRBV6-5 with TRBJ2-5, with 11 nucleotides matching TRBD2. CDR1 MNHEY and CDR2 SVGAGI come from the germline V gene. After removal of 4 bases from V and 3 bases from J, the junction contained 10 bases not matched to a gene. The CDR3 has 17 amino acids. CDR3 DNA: TGTGCCAGCAGTTGGACCTTGGGACTAGCGGTAGAAGAGACCCAGTACTTC. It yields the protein CASSWTLGLAVEETQYF.

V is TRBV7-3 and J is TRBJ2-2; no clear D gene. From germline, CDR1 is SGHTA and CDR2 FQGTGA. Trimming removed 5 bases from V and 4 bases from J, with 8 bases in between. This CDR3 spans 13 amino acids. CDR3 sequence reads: CASSTDGTGELFF. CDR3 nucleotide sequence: TGTGCCAGCAGCACCGACGGCACCGGGGAGCTGTTTTTT.

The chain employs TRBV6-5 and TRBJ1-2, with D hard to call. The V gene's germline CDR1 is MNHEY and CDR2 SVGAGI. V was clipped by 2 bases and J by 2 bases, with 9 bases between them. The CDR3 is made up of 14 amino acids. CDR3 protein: CASSYGVANYGYTF. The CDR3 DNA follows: TGTGCCAGCAGTTACGGGGTGGCCAACTATGGCTACACCTTC.

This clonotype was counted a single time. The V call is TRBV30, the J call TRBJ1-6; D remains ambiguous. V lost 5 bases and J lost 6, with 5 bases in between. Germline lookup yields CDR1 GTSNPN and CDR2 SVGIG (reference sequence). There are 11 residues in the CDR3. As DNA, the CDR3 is TGTGCCTGGGGGCCTAATTCACCCCTCCACTTT. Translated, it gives CAWGPNSPLHF.

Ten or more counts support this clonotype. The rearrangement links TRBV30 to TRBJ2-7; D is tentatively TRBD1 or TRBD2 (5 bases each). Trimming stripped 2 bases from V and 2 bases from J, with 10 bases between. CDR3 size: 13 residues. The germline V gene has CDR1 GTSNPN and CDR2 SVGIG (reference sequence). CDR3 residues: CAWSLGRTYEQYF. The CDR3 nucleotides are TGTGCCTGGAGTTTGGGACGGACCTACGAGCAGTACTTC.

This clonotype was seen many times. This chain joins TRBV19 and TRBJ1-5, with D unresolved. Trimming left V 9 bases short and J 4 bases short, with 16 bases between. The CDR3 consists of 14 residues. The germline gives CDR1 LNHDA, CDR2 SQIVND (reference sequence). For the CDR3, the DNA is TGTGCCAGCAGCTTAGGTGGGCCTAATCAGCCCCAGCATTTT. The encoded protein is CASSLGGPNQPQHF.

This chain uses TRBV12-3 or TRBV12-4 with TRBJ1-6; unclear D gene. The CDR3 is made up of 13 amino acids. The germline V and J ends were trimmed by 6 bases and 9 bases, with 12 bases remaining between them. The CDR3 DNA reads TGTGCCAGCAGCCCCTCGACGAGTTCACCCCTCCACTTT. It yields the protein CASSPSTSSPLHF.

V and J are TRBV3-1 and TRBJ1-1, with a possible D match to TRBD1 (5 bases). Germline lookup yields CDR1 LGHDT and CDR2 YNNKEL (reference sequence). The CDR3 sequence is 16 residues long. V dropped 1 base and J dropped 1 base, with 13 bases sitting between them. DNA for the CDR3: TGTGCCAGCAGCCAAGGCCCCGTTGGGGGGAACACTGAAGCTTTCTTT. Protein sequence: CASSQGPVGGNTEAFF.

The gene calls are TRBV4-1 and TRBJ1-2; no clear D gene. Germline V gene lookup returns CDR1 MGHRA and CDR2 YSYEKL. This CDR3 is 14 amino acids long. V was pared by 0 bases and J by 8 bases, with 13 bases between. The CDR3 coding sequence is TGCGCCAGCAGCCAAGATCTAGGCAAATGGGGCTACACCTTC. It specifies CASSQDLGKWGYTF.

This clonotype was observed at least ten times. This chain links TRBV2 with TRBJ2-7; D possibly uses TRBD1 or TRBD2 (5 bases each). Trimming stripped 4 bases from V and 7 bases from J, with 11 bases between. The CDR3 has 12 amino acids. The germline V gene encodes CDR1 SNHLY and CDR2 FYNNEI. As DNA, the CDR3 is TGTGCCAGCAGTGGACAGCGGAGTGAGCAGTACTTC. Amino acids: CASSGQRSEQYF.

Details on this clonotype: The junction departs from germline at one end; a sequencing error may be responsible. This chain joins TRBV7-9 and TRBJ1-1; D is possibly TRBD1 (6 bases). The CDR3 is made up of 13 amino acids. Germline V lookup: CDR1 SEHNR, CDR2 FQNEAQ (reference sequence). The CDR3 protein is CASSPQGNTEACF. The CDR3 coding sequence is TGTGCCAGCAGCCCCCAGGGGAACACTGAAGCTTGCTTT.

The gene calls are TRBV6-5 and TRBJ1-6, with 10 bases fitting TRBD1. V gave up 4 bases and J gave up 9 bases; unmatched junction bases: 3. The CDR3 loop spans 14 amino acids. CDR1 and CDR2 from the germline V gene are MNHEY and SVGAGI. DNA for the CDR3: TGTGCCAGCAGTTCTCGGGACAGGGGTTCACCCCTCCACTTT. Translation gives CASSSRDRGSPLHF.

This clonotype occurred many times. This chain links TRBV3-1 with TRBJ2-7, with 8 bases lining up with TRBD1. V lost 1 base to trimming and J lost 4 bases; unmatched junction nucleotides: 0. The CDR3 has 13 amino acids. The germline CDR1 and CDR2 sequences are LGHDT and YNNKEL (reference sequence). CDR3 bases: TGTGCCAGCAGCCAAGGGACAGGGTACGAGCAGTACTTC. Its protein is CASSQGTGYEQYF.

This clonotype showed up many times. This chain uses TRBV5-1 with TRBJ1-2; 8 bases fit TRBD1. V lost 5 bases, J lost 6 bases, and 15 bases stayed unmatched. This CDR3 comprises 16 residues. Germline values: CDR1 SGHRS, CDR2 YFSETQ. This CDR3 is CASSPTGDRGENGYTF. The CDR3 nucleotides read TGCGCCAGCAGTCCGACCGGAGACAGGGGCGAAAATGGCTACACCTTC.

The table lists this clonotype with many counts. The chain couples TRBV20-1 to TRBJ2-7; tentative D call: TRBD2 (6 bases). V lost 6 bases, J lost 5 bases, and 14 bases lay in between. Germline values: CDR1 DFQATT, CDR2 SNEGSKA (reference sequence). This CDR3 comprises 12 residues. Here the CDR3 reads CSAASGGNEQYF. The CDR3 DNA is TGCAGTGCCGCCTCTGGGGGGAACGAGCAGTACTTC.

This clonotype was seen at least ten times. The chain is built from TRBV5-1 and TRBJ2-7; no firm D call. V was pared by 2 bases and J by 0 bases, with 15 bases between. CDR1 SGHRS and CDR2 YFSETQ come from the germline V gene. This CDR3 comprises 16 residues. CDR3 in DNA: TGCGCCAGCAGCTTAGCCTCCCTTTTATACTCCTACGAGCAGTACTTC. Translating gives CASSLASLLYSYEQYF.

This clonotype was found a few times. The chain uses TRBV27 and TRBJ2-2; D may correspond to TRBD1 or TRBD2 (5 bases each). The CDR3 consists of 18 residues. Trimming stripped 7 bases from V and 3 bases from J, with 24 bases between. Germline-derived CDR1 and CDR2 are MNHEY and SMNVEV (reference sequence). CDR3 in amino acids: CASTWGRGSARDTGELFF. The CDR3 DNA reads TGTGCCAGCACCTGGGGGAGAGGGTCCGCCCGCGACACCGGGGAGCTGTTTTTT.